This is a list of T cell receptor beta chains from one sample in a study of shared clonotypes between healthy human individuals. The repertoire was sequenced with immunoSEQ multiplex PCR; TCRdb's copy has only in-frame clones and lacks some. The sample carries approximately 1.4 million clones, roughly 98% recorded once. The specimen was naive CD4+ T cells sorted from blood. The source of these receptors is a man aged 25-45 years in good health. The CDR3 runs from the conserved cysteine through the conserved F or W. The D gene is left open where the match is weak. Expanded clones get a size class; other rows say once, few or many, or leave the size out.

cdr3_length,d_call,v_call,clone_size,j_call,cdr3_nt,cdr3_aa
13,-,TRBV30,-,TRBJ2-5,TGTGCCTGGAGTGCCTGGGCAGCAGAGACCCAGTACTTC,CAWSAWAAETQYF
14,-,TRBV11-2,once,TRBJ2-3,TGTGCCAGCAGCTTAGATTTTACTAGCGATACGCAGTATTTT,CASSLDFTSDTQYF
12,-,TRBV2,-,TRBJ1-2,TGTGCCAGCAGTCCGAGCTTATATGGCTACACCTTC,CASSPSLYGYTF
15,-,TRBV4-2,-,TRBJ2-7,TGTGCCAGCAGCCAACAACCGAACCGGGGCTACGAGCAGTACTTC,CASSQQPNRGYEQYF
17,TRBD2,TRBV15,-,TRBJ2-2,TGTGCCACCAGCCCTGGACTAGCGGGAGTTCGGACCGGGGAGCTGTTTTTT,CATSPGLAGVRTGELFF
12,TRBD1,TRBV28,-,TRBJ2-7,TGTGCCAGCAGAGGACAGGTAAACGAGCAGTACTTC,CASRGQVNEQYF
14,-,TRBV6-6,once,TRBJ1-1,TGTGCCAGCAGTTACCTGGGTGTCCGGATTGAAGCTTTCTTT,CASSYLGVRIEAFF
12,-,TRBV6-5,-,TRBJ2-3,TGTGCCAGCAGTTCTGACACAGATACGCAGTATTTT,CASSSDTDTQYF
13,-,TRBV11-2,-,TRBJ1-2,TGTGCCAGCAGCTTAGAAAGCATGAGTGGCTACACCTTC,CASSLESMSGYTF
12,-,TRBV2,once,TRBJ1-5,TGTGCCAGCAGTAAGGGACATCAGCCCCAGCATTTT,CASSKGHQPQHF
14,-,TRBV5-4,-,TRBJ2-2,TGTGCCAGCAGCTCGGACTTTAACACCGGGGAGCTGTTTTTT,CASSSDFNTGELFF
15,TRBD1,TRBV7-2,-,TRBJ2-2,TGTGCCAGCAGCATCGACAGGGGGCGGACCGGGGAGCTGTTTTTT,CASSIDRGRTGELFF
14,TRBD2,TRBV11-2,-,TRBJ2-7,TGTGCCAGCAGCTTAGAAGCGGGAAGGTACGAGCAGTACTTC,CASSLEAGRYEQYF
14,-,TRBV28,-,TRBJ2-1,TGTGCCAGCACCTCCGGGACGGTTAACAATGAGCAGTTCTTC,CASTSGTVNNEQFF
14,-,TRBV7-9,-,TRBJ1-3,TGTGCCAGCAGCTTAGGCCAAGGGGGAAACACCATATATTTT,CASSLGQGGNTIYF
14,-,TRBV7-6,-,TRBJ2-3,TGTGCCAGCAGCTTAGGTACTTCCACAGATACGCAGTATTTT,CASSLGTSTDTQYF